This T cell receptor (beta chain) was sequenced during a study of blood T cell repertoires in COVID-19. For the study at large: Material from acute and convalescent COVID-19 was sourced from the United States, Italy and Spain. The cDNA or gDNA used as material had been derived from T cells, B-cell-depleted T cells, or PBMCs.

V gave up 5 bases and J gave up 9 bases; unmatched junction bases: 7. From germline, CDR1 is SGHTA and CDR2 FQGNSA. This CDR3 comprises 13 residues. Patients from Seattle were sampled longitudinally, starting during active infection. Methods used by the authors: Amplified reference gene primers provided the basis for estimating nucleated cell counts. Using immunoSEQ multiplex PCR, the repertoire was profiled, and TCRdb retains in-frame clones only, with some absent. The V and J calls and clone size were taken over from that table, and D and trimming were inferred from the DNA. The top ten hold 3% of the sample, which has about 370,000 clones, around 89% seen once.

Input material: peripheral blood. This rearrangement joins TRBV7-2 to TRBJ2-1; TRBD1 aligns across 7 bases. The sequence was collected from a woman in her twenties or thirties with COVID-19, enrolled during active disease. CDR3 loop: CASSTLTGVEQFF. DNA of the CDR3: TGTGCCAGCAGCACACTTACAGGGGTTGAGCAGTTCTTC.